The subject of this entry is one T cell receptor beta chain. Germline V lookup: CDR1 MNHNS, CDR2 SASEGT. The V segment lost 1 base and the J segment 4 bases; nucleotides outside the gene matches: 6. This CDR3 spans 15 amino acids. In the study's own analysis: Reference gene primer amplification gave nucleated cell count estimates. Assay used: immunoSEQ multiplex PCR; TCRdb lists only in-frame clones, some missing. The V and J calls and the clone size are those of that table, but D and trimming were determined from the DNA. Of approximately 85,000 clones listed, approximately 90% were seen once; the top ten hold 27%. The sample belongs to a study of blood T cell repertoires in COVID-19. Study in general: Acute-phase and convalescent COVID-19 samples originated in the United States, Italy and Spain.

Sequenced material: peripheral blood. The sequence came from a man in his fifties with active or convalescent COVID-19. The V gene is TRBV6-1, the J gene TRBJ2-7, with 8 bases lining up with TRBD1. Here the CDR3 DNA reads TGTGCCAGCAGTGAAGGTCGGACAGGGAAATACGAGCAGTACTTC. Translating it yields CASSEGRTGKYEQYF.